This T cell receptor beta chain was captured in a study of persistence of HIV-infected CD4 T cells. Study-level background: Up to roughly 180 mL blood was drawn at multiple time points; two donors had single-time leukapheresis.

This was the immunoSEQ version 4 assay in survey mode. Template was genomic DNA at 10 ng/uL, with up to 1 ug used per sample. The table came from immunoSEQ multiplex PCR; TCRdb's copy has only in-frame clones and leaves some out. The sample contains roughly 34,000 clones, 75% to 85% of which appear only once. Overall study findings and caveats: Compared with CD3/CD28-stimulated cells, CMV- and Gag-responding cells showed lower TCRbeta richness.

Cells were stimulated with CMV-infected fibroblast lysates at 8 to 10 ug/mL. Memory cells lacking CD40L and CD69 with high CD45RO were sorted. The trim removed 2 bases at V and 14 bases at J, leaving 15 bases unmatched. This CDR3 has 14 residues. CDR1 GTSNPN and CDR2 SVGIG come from the germline V gene (reference sequence). About this clone: Antigen: not known.

The clonotype comes from an adult man with HIV who was CMV-seropositive. The sample here was CD4+ T cells sorted from PBMCs after roughly 20-hour stimulation, taken from a patient who received antiretroviral therapy. The rearrangement links TRBV30 to TRBJ1-5, with 7 positions matching TRBD1. CDR3 sequence reads: CAWSFPPRGPAKHF. The DNA of the CDR3 is TGTGCCTGGAGTTTCCCGCCGAGGGGGCCGGCCAAGCATTTT.